The 26 T cell receptor beta chains reported below all come from one sample, sequenced in a study of neurological immune-mediated disorders. TCRdb analysed the 5' RACE reads with MiXCR anew, one entry per CDR3 protein. The data show about 58,000 distinct CDR3 sequences, around 3.9% seen once. Sequencing was done on a sample of PBMCs. The receptors stem from a man aged 25-40 years with multiple sclerosis.

This clonotype appeared many times. CDR3 in DNA: TGTGCCAGCAGCTCTAGCGGGGGGCGACAAGAGACCCAGTACTTC. Translating it yields CASSSSGGRQETQYF. The chain couples TRBV7-3 to TRBJ2-5; TRBD2 matches 11 bases. The CDR3 sequence is 15 residues long. V shed 4 bases, J shed 2 bases, and the junction held 3 bases outside the gene matches. Germline assignment: CDR1 SGHTA and CDR2 FQGTGA.

This clonotype was seen repeatedly, ten times or more. The chain employs TRBV7-9 and TRBJ2-5; 10 nucleotides line up with TRBD1. Trimming removed 6 bases from V and 2 bases from J; junction bases left unmatched: 3. The CDR3 covers 14 residues. The germline CDR1 and CDR2 sequences are SEHNR and FQNEAQ (reference sequence). In nucleotides, the CDR3 is TGTGCCAGCAGAACGGGACAGGGGCAAGAGACCCAGTACTTC. This gives the protein CASRTGQGQETQYF.

The chain is built from TRBV7-3 and TRBJ2-3, with D maybe TRBD1 (6 bases). The CDR3 is made up of 14 amino acids. CDR1 SGHTA and CDR2 FQGTGA come from the germline V gene. Trimming removed 3 bases from V and 6 bases from J, with 13 bases in between. CDR3: CASSLGAPTDTQYF. The CDR3 nucleotides are TGTGCCAGCAGCTTGGGGGCCCCCACGGATACGCAGTATTTT.

This clonotype was counted many times. This chain uses TRBV28 with TRBJ2-5; TRBD2 is a possible D gene (5 bases). CDR3 length equals 13 residues. Per the germline V gene, CDR1 is MDHEN and CDR2 is SYDVKM. With 7 bases removed from V and 0 bases from J, the gap between germline ends came to 9 bases. CDR3 sequence reads: CASTEDYQETQYF. CDR3 bases: TGTGCCAGCACCGAGGACTACCAAGAGACCCAGTACTTC. The full variable domain, with the rest looked up from reference TRBV28 and TRBJ2-5, is DVKVTQSSRYLVKRTGEKVFLECVQDMDHENMFWYRQDPGLGLRLIYFSYDVKMKEKGDIPEGYSVSREKKERFSLILESASTNQTSMYLCASTEDYQETQYFGPGTRLLVL.

This clonotype has a count of ten or more. The chain couples TRBV18 to TRBJ1-6; 7 bases align to TRBD1. The CDR3 contains 15 residues. Per the germline V gene, CDR1 is KGHSH and CDR2 is LQKENI. V lost 2 bases to trimming and J lost 7 bases; unmatched junction nucleotides: 5. The CDR3 loop is CASSPSDRANSPLHF. The DNA for the CDR3 is TGTGCCAGCTCACCAAGCGACAGGGCGAATTCACCCCTCCACTTT.

This clonotype was seen at least ten times. The chain uses TRBV20-1 and TRBJ1-4, with D possibly TRBD1 on 6 matching bases. Trimming left V 7 bases short and J 3 bases short, with 12 bases between. The length of the CDR3 is 13 residues. The V gene's germline CDR1 is DFQATT and CDR2 SNEGSKA (reference sequence). CDR3: CSGKQGANEKLFF. DNA for the CDR3: TGCAGTGGCAAACAGGGAGCTAATGAAAAACTGTTTTTT.

This clonotype was seen repeatedly, ten times or more. The chain uses TRBV7-2 and TRBJ2-1, with 9 bases identical to TRBD2. The germline CDR1 and CDR2 sequences are SGHTA and FQGNSA. The CDR3 length is 14 residues. J was trimmed by 10 bases and V by 5 bases; bases with no gene match: 9. The CDR3 DNA sequence: TGTGCCAGCAGCCAAACCCTGACTAGCGGAGAGCAGTTCTTC. This codes for CASSQTLTSGEQFF.

This clonotype was observed many times. The chain links TRBV5-1 to TRBJ2-2, with D unresolved. Trimming took off 1 base at V and 5 bases at J, with 9 bases between the two ends. This CDR3 comprises 14 residues. Looked up from germline, CDR1 is SGHRS and CDR2 is YFSETQ. The CDR3: CASSLRQSTGELFF. For the CDR3, the DNA is TGCGCCAGCAGCTTGCGTCAGTCGACCGGGGAGCTGTTTTTT.

This clonotype turned up a few times. A single base separates this from a much larger clone, so it may be a read error. The CDR3 loop reads CATSDVQLTNTEAFF. The DNA of the CDR3 is TGTGCCACCAGTGATGTCCAGCTAACGAACACTGAAGCTTTCTTT. The rearrangement uses TRBV24-1 and TRBJ1-1, with D uncertain. V lost 3 bases to trimming and J lost 1 base, with 11 bases between them. This CDR3 contains 15 residues. Germline V lookup: CDR1 KGHDR, CDR2 SFDVKD.

This clonotype has at least ten counts. The CDR3 sequence: CASSLEGGTGSGELFF. The CDR3, as DNA: TGCGCCAGCAGCTTGGAGGGCGGGACAGGCTCCGGGGAGCTGTTTTTT. The chain uses TRBV5-1 and TRBJ2-2, with 8 nucleotides matching TRBD1. The V gene end was trimmed by 0 bases and the J gene end by 6 bases; junction bases not matched to a gene: 7. There are 16 residues in the CDR3. The germline CDR1 and CDR2 sequences are SGHRS and YFSETQ.

In this sample, this clonotype turned up a few times. The chain employs TRBV9 and TRBJ1-4; D ambiguous. V was shortened by 1 base and J by 8 bases, with 12 bases between the two germline ends. The V gene's germline CDR1 is SGDLS and CDR2 YYNGEE. The CDR3 runs 14 residues. CDR3 DNA: TGTGCCAGCAGCGTAAACTGGAGTCGGGAAAAACTGTTTTTT. It is translated as CASSVNWSREKLFF.

This clonotype has a count of ten or more. CDR3 residues: CASSLVEVGTYEQYF. The CDR3 coding sequence is TGCGCCAGCAGCTTGGTGGAGGTGGGGACCTACGAGCAGTACTTC. The chain combines TRBV5-1 with TRBJ2-7, with D maybe TRBD2 (5 bases). The CDR3 has 15 amino acids. V gave up 0 bases and J gave up 2 bases, with 12 bases separating them. From germline, CDR1 is SGHRS and CDR2 YFSETQ.

The sample holds many counts of this clonotype. The V gene is TRBV7-9, the J gene TRBJ2-7; 7 nucleotides line up with TRBD2. The CDR3 has 13 amino acids. In germline, CDR1 is SEHNR, CDR2 FQNEAQ (reference sequence). The J segment lost 6 bases and the V segment lost 7 bases, leaving 9 bases of the junction unmatched. The CDR3 sequence is CASKGVSGGEQYF. The CDR3 DNA is TGTGCCAGCAAAGGGGTGTCGGGAGGCGAGCAGTACTTC.

Turning to this clonotype: This could be a read error, since a much larger clone is one nucleotide away. This chain connects TRBV5-1 to TRBJ2-1, with a tentative D call TRBD2 (6 bases). The V end lost 0 bases, the J end lost 2 bases, and 9 bases lay between the germline ends. Germline-derived CDR1 and CDR2 are SGHRS and YFSETQ. The CDR3 spans 15 residues. The chain's CDR3 is CASSLETRTYNEQFF. The CDR3 DNA reads TGCGCCAGCAGCTTGGAGACTAGAACCTACAATGAGCAGTTCTTC. Full variable domain (remainder filled in from reference TRBV5-1 and TRBJ2-1): KAGVTQTPRYLIKTRGQQVTLSCSPISGHRSVSWYQQTPGQGLQFLFEYFSETQRNKGNFPGRFSGRQFSNSRSEMNVSTLELGDSALYLCASSLETRTYNEQFFGPGTRLTVL.

The chain uses TRBV28 and TRBJ1-1, with 8 bases lining up with TRBD1. Per the germline V gene, CDR1 is MDHEN and CDR2 is SYDVKM. Trimming at V came to 5 bases and at J to 13 bases, leaving 15 bases not matched to a gene. The CDR3 sequence is 14 residues long. CDR3 in amino acids: CASSTPGTGSYHFF. The CDR3 bases are TGTGCCAGCAGTACCCCCGGGACAGGCAGCTACCATTTCTTT.

Ten or more counts support this clonotype. J is TRBJ1-2 and V is TRBV5-5; TRBD1 might be the D (5 bases). CDR1 is SGHKS and CDR2 is YYEKEE in the germline V gene (reference sequence). Trimming took off 2 bases at V and 3 bases at J, with 14 bases between the two ends. The CDR3 is made up of 15 amino acids. CDR3: CASSFSLQGDYGYTF. The CDR3 DNA is TGTGCCAGCAGCTTCTCACTTCAAGGGGACTATGGCTACACCTTC.

This clonotype was counted at least ten times. V and J are TRBV9 and TRBJ2-3; a possible D gene is TRBD1 (6 bases). Between the trimmed V and J ends, which lost 1 base and 5 bases, there was a span of 11 bases. CDR3 length: 14 amino acids. Germline lookup yields CDR1 SGDLS and CDR2 YYNGEE. CDR3 sequence: CASSVQGFEDTQYF. The DNA for the CDR3 is TGTGCCAGCAGCGTACAGGGGTTTGAAGATACGCAGTATTTT.

This clonotype was counted ten times or more. At one boundary the junction diverges from the germline segment, which might be a read error. This chain uses TRBV3-1 with TRBJ1-6; D unclear. CDR1 is LGHDT, CDR2 YNNKEL, per germline (reference sequence). This CDR3 is built from 11 residues. CDR3 DNA: TGTGCCAGCAGCCAGGGTATGGCCCTCAACTTT. It translates to CASSQGMALNF.

This clonotype was seen repeatedly, ten times or more. The rearrangement links TRBV9 to TRBJ1-1; maybe TRBD1 (5 bases). V lost 4 bases and J lost 4, with 17 bases in between. This CDR3 contains 15 residues. Looked up from germline, CDR1 is SGDLS and CDR2 is YYNGEE. In DNA form, the CDR3 reads TGTGCCAGCAGCCGGGGGTCAGGGATTGGCACTGAAGCTTTCTTT. It is translated as CASSRGSGIGTEAFF.

This clonotype showed up many times. The chain couples TRBV20-1 to TRBJ2-3; 12 bases match TRBD2. The length of the CDR3 is 14 residues. Germline trimming cut 2 bases from V and 5 bases from J; bases unmatched to any gene: 2. The germline V gene encodes CDR1 DFQATT and CDR2 SNEGSKA (reference sequence). CDR3 region: CSARLAGGKDTQYF. Here the CDR3 DNA reads TGCAGTGCTAGACTAGCGGGAGGGAAAGATACGCAGTATTTT.

This clonotype was picked up many times. The chain links TRBV12-3 or TRBV12-4 to TRBJ2-2; D is unresolved. This CDR3 comprises 12 residues. Trimming removed 3 bases from V and 6 bases from J, with 5 bases in between. The CDR3 is CASSFGAGELFF. DNA of the CDR3: TGTGCCAGCAGTTTTGGGGCCGGGGAGCTGTTTTTT.

This clonotype was detected ten times or more. The chain couples TRBV28 to TRBJ1-5, with 7 bases matching TRBD1. J gave up 2 bases and V 1 base, and 8 bases lay outside the gene matches. The CDR3 length is 17 residues. Germline CDR1 is MDHEN and CDR2 is SYDVKM. Written as DNA, the CDR3 is TGTGCCAGCAGTTTATACGGGCCCGGACAGGGCAATCAGCCCCAGCATTTT. It codes for CASSLYGPGQGNQPQHF.

This clonotype was seen many times. The genes are TRBV5-4 and TRBJ2-2; the match to TRBD2 covers 10 bases. V shed 4 bases and J 1 base; nucleotides not matched to a gene: 1. Germline lookup yields CDR1 SGHNT and CDR2 YYREEE (reference sequence). CDR3 length: 15 amino acids. The DNA of the CDR3 is TGTGCCAGCAGCAAGCGGGGGGGGAACACCGGGGAGCTGTTTTTT. Translating gives CASSKRGGNTGELFF.

Ten or more counts support this clonotype. The chain couples TRBV7-3 to TRBJ2-3; a possible D gene is TRBD1 (5 bases). Germline V CDR1 and CDR2: SGHTA, FQGTGA. Trimming removed 2 bases from V and 4 bases from J, with 7 bases in between. This CDR3 is built from 13 residues. The CDR3 region is CASSLQGADTQYF. CDR3 nucleotide sequence: TGTGCCAGCAGCTTACAGGGTGCAGATACGCAGTATTTT.

This clonotype was seen many times. CDR3 bases: TGTGCCAGCAGCCCGAACGCCTACGAGCAGTACTTC. Translation: CASSPNAYEQYF. The chain recombines TRBV12-3 or TRBV12-4 with TRBJ2-7; D gene unclear. The CDR3 is made up of 12 amino acids. V was shortened by 6 bases and J by 2 bases, with 8 bases between the two germline ends.

This clonotype has a count of ten or more. The rearrangement joins TRBV29-1 to TRBJ2-7, with D tentatively TRBD1 or TRBD2 (5 bases each). This CDR3 comprises 14 residues. Germline V gene sequence: CDR1 SQVTM, CDR2 ANQGSEA. Trimming removed 0 bases at V and 0 bases at J, with 9 bases between. The CDR3 nucleotides are TGCAGCGTTGAAGATAAGGGACCCTCCTACGAGCAGTACTTC. Its protein product is CSVEDKGPSYEQYF.